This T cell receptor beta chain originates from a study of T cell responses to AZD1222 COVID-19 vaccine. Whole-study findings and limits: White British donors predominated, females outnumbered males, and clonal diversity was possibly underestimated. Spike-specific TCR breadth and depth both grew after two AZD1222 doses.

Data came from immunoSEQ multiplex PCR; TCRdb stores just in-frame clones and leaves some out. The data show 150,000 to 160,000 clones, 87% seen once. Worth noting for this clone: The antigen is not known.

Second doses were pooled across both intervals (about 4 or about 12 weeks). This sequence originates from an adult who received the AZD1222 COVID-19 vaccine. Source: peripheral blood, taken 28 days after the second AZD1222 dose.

CDR3 region: CASSPHAGELFF. Here the CDR3 DNA reads TGTGCCAGTAGTCCTCATGCCGGGGAGCTGTTTTTT. This rearrangement joins TRBV19 to TRBJ2-2; D not resolved. The V gene lost 5 bases and the J gene lost 6 bases, with 7 bases spanning the gap. Germline CDR1 is LNHDA and CDR2 is SQIVND (reference sequence). CDR3 length: 12 amino acids.